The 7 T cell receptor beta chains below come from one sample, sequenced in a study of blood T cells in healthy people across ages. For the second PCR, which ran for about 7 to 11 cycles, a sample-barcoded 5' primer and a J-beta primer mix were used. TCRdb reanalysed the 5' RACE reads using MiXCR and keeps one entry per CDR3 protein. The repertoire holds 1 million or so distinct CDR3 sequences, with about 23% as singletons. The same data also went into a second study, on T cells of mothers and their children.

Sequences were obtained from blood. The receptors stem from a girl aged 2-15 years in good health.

In DNA, the CDR3 is TGTGCCAGCAGTTCACGGGGAACAGTGGGAGATACGCAGTATTTT. Translated: CASSSRGTVGDTQYF. The V gene is TRBV12-3 or TRBV12-4, the J gene TRBJ2-3; tentative D call: TRBD2 (5 bases). This CDR3 spans 15 amino acids. V lost 4 bases and J 5 bases, leaving 16 bases between the germline ends.

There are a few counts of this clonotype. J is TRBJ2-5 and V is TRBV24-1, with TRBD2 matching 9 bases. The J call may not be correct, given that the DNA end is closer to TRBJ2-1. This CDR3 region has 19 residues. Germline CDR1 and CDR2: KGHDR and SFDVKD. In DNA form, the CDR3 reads TGTGCCACCAGTGATTTGAACTCCCCCTTAGCGGGAGCCAACAATGAGCAGTTCTTC. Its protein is CATSDLNSPLAGANNEQFF.

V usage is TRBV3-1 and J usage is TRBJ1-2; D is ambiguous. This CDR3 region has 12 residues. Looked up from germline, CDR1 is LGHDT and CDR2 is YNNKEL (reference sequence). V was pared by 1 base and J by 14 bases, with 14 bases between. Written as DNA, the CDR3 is TGTGCCAGCAGCCAAGTTGAAGGGATGTGTACCTTC. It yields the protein CASSQVEGMCTF.

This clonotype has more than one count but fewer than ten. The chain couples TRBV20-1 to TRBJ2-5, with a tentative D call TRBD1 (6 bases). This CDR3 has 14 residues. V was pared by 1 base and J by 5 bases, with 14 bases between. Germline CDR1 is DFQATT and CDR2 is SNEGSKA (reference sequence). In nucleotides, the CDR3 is TGCAGTGCTAGAGTTCTACAGGGTGGGGAGACCCAGTACTTC. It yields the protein CSARVLQGGETQYF.

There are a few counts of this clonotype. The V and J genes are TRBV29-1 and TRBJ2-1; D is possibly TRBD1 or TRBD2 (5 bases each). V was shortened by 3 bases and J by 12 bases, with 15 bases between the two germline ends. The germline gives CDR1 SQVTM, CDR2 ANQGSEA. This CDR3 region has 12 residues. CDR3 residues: CSVESREPGQFF. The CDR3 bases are TGCAGCGTTGAGTCCAGGGAGCCGGGGCAGTTCTTC.

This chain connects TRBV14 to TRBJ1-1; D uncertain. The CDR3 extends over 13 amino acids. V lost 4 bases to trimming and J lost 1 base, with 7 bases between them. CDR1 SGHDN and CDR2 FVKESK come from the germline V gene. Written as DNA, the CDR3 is TGTGCCAGCAGCCTAAACAAGAACACTGAAGCTTTCTTT. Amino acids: CASSLNKNTEAFF.

Here the CDR3 reads CSVEDRIATNEKLFF. CDR3 nucleotides: TGCAGCGTCGAGGACAGAATTGCAACTAATGAAAAACTGTTTTTT. The chain couples TRBV29-1 to TRBJ1-4; a possible D gene is TRBD1 (6 bases). Germline CDR1 is SQVTM and CDR2 is ANQGSEA. This CDR3 is 15 amino acids long. V was trimmed by 6 bases and J by 0 bases, leaving 14 bases between them.